The entry below describes one T cell receptor (gamma chain). LymphoTrack primers amplified TRG sequences from about 180 ng of biopsy DNA. TCRdb re-identified clones in the multiplex PCR reads via CATT. The sample holds about 500 gamma-chain clones; 51% are singletons and the top ten take about 31%. The sample is drawn from a study of intestinal T cells in coeliac disease. Across the whole study: TRG cohort coeliac patients averaged roughly 15 years; controls averaged approximately 55.

This CDR3 contains 11 residues. Germline V lookup: CDR1 VENAVY, CDR2 YDSYNSRV. The trim removed 3 bases at V and 12 bases at J, leaving 8 bases unmatched. For each case, the template was genomic DNA from ten roughly 5-µm formalin-fixed paraffin-embedded scrolls. This receptor was obtained from a human donor who served as a control with a normal duodenal biopsy, not a healthy volunteer. This chain connects TRGV8 to TRGJ1 or TRGJ2. The sequencing input was a duodenal biopsy. The CDR3 is CATWDPLTKLF. For the CDR3, the DNA is TGTGCCACCTGGGATCCTCTAACGAAACTCTTT.